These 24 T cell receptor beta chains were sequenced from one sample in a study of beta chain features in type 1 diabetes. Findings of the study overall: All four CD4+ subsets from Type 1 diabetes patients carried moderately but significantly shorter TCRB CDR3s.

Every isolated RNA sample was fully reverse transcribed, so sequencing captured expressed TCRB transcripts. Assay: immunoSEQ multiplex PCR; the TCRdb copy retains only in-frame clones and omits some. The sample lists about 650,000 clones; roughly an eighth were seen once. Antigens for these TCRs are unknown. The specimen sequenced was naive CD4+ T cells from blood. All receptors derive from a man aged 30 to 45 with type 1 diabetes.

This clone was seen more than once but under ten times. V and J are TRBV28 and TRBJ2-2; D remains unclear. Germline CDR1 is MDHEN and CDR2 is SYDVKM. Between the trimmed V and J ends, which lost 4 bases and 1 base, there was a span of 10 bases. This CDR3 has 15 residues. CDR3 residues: CASSSPPQNTGELFF. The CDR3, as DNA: TGTGCCAGCAGTTCTCCGCCGCAGAACACCGGGGAGCTGTTTTTT. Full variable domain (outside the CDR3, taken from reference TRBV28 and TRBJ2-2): DVKVTQSSRYLVKRTGEKVFLECVQDMDHENMFWYRQDPGLGLRLIYFSYDVKMKEKGDIPEGYSVSREKKERFSLILESASTNQTSMYLCASSSPPQNTGELFFGEGSRLTVL.

The CDR3 DNA sequence: TGTGCCAGCTCGGCGCGGACAGGGGACAATGAGCAGTTCTTC. It encodes CASSARTGDNEQFF. The V gene is TRBV7-8, the J gene TRBJ2-1; TRBD1 agrees at 9 bases. V shed 8 bases, J shed 5 bases, and the junction held 7 bases outside the gene matches. CDR1 and CDR2 (germline): SGHVS, FQNEAQ. The CDR3 is 14 amino acids.

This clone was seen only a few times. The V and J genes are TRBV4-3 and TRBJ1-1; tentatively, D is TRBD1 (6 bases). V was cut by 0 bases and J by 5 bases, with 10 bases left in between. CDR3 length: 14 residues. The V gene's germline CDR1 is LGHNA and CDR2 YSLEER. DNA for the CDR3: TGCGCCAGCAGCCAAGAGCTAGGGGGAACTGAAGCTTTCTTT. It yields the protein CASSQELGGTEAFF.

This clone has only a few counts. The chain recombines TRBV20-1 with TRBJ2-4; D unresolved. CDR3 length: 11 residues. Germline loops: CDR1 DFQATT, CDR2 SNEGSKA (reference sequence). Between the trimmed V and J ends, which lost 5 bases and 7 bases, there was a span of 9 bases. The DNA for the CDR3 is TGCAGTGCTCAGCTAGAGAACATTCAGTACTTC. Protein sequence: CSAQLENIQYF.

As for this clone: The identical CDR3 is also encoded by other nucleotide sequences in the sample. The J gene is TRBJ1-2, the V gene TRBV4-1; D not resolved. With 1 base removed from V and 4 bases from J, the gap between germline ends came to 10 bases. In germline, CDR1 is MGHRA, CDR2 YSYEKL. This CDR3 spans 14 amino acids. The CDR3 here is CASSQGTGIYGYTF. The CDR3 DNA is TGCGCCAGCAGCCAAGGAACGGGAATCTATGGCTACACCTTC.

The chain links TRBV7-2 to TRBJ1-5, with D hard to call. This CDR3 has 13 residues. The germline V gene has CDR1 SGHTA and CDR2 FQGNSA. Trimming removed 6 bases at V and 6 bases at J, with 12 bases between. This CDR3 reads CASSFIYGQPQHF. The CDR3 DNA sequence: TGTGCCAGCAGTTTCATATATGGTCAGCCCCAGCATTTT.

CDR3 amino acids: CASSVGLALETQYF. CDR3 bases: TGTGCCAGCAGCGTGGGACTAGCGTTGGAGACCCAGTACTTC. This rearrangement joins TRBV9 to TRBJ2-5, with 10 bases identical to TRBD2. Germline trimming cut 2 bases from V and 5 bases from J; bases unmatched to any gene: 3. Germline lookup yields CDR1 SGDLS and CDR2 YYNGEE. The length of the CDR3 is 14 residues.

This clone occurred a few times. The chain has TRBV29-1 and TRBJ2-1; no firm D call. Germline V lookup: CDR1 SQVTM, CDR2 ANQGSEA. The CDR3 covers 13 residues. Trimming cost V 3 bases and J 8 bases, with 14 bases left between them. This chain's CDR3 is CSVDRLPLYEQFF. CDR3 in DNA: TGCAGCGTTGACAGGTTACCCCTTTATGAGCAGTTCTTC.

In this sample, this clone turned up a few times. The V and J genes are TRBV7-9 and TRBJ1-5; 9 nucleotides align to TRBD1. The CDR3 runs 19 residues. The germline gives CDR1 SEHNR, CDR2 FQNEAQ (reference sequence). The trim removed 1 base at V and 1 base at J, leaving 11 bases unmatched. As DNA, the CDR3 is TGTGCCAGCAGCTTAGGGCCAGGACAGGGGAATTACAGCAATCAGCCCCAGCATTTT. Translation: CASSLGPGQGNYSNQPQHF.

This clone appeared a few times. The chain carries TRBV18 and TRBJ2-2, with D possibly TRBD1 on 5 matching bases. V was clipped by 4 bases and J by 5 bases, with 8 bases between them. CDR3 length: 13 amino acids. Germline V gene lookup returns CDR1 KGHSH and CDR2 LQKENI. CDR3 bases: TGTGCCAGCTCACTAACAGGAACCGGGGAGCTGTTTTTT. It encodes CASSLTGTGELFF. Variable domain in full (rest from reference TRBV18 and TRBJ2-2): NAGVMQNPRHLVRRRGQEARLRCSPMKGHSHVYWYRQLPEEGLKFMVYLQKENIIDESGMPKERFSAEFPKEGPSILRIQQVVRGDSAAYFCASSLTGTGELFFGEGSRLTVL.

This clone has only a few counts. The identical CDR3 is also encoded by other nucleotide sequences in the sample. The CDR3 sequence is CASSLDRRSYEQYF. The CDR3 DNA follows: TGTGCCAGCAGCTTGGACAGGCGCTCCTACGAGCAGTACTTC. This chain joins TRBV5-4 and TRBJ2-7, with D tentatively TRBD1 (5 bases). Germline V lookup: CDR1 SGHNT, CDR2 YYREEE (reference sequence). V was shortened by 0 bases and J by 0 bases, with 7 bases between the two germline ends. There are 14 residues in the CDR3.

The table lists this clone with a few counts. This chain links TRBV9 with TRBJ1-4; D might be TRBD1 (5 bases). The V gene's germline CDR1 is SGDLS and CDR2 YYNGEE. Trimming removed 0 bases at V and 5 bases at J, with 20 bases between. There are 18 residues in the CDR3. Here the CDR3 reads CASSVGMRTSPPNEKLFF. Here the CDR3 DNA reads TGTGCCAGCAGCGTAGGGATGAGGACATCCCCCCCAAATGAAAAACTGTTTTTT. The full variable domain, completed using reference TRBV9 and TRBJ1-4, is DSGVTQTPKHLITATGQRVTLRCSPRSGDLSVYWYQQSLDQGLQFLIQYYNGEERAKGNILERFSAQQFPDLHSELNLSSLELGDSALYFCASSVGMRTSPPNEKLFFGSGTQLSVL.

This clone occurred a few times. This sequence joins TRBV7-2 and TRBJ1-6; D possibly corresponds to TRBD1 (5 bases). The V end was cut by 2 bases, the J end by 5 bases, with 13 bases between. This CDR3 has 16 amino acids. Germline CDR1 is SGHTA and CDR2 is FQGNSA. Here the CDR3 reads CASSLFSGSHNSPLHF. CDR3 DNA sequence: TGTGCCAGCAGCTTATTTTCAGGGTCCCATAATTCACCCCTCCACTTT.

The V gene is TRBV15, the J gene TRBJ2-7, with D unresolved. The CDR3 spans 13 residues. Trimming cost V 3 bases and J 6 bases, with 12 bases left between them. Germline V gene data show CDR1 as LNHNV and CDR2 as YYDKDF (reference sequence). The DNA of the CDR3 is TGTGCCACCAGCAGGACTCTCGAGTTCGAGCAGTACTTC. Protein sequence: CATSRTLEFEQYF.

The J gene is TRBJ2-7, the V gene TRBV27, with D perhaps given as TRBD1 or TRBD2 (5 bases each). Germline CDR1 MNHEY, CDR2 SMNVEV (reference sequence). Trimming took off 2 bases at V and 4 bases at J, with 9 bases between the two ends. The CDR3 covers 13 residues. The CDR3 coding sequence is TGTGCCAGCAGTTTAGGGACGGGGTACGAGCAGTACTTC. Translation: CASSLGTGYEQYF.

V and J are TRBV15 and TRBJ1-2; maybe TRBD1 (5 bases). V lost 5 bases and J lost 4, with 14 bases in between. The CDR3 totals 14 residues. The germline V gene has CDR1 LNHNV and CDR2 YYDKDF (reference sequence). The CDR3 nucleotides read TGTGCCACCAGCGGGCCGGGACGGCCCTATGGCTACACCTTC. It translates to CATSGPGRPYGYTF. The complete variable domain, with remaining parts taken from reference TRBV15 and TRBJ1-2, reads DAMVIQNPRYQVTQFGKPVTLSCSQTLNHNVMYWYQQKSSQAPKLLFHYYDKDFNNEADTPDNFQSRRPNTSFCFLDIRSPGLGDTAMYLCATSGPGRPYGYTFGSGTRLTVV.

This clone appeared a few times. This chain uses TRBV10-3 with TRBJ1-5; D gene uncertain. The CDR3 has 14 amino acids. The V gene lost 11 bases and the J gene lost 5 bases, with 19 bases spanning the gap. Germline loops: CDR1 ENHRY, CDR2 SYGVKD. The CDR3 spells CAVRQGAGDQPQHF. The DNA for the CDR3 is TGTGCCGTCCGACAAGGAGCAGGCGATCAGCCCCAGCATTTT.

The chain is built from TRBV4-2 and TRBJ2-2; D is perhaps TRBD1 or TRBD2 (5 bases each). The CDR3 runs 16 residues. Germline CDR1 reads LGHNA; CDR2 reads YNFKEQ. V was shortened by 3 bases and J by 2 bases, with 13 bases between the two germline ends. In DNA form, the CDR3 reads TGTGCCAGCAGCCAGGCTGGGGACGGAAACACCGGGGAGCTGTTTTTT. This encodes CASSQAGDGNTGELFF.

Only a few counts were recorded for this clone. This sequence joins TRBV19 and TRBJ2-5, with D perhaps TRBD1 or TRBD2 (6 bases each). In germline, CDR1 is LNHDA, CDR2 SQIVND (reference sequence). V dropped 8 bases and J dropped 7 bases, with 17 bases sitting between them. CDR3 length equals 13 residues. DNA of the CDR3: TGTGCCAGTGCCGGGACACCCGGGAGGACCCAGTACTTC. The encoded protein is CASAGTPGRTQYF.

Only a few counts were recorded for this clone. The CDR3 nucleotides read TGTGCCAGCAGACCCGCCGGGACAAAGAACACTGAAGCTTTCTTT. It translates to CASRPAGTKNTEAFF. The rearrangement joins TRBV9 to TRBJ1-1, with D possibly being TRBD1 (6 bases). This CDR3 comprises 15 residues. V lost 5 bases, J lost 1 base, and 15 bases lay in between. CDR1 SGDLS and CDR2 YYNGEE come from the germline V gene.

The CDR3 reads CASSKQETYEQYF. CDR3 DNA sequence: TGTGCCAGCAGCAAACAAGAGACCTACGAGCAGTACTTC. The chain uses TRBV5-6 and TRBJ2-7; unclear D gene. Trimming left V 4 bases short and J 2 bases short, with 10 bases between. Germline CDR1 is SGHDT and CDR2 is YYEEEE. The CDR3 runs to 13 residues.

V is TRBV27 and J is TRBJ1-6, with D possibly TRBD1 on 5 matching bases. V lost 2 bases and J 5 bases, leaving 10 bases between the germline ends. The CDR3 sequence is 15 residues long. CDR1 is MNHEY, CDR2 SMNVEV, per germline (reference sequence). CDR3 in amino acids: CASSLEGQNNSPLHF. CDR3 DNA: TGTGCCAGCAGTTTAGAGGGGCAAAATAATTCACCCCTCCACTTT.

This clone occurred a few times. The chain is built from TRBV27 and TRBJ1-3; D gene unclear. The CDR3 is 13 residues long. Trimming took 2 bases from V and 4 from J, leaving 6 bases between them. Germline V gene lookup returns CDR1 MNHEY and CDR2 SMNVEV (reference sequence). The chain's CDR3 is CASSLRLGNTIYF. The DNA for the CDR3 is TGTGCCAGCAGTTTACGGCTCGGAAACACCATATATTTT.

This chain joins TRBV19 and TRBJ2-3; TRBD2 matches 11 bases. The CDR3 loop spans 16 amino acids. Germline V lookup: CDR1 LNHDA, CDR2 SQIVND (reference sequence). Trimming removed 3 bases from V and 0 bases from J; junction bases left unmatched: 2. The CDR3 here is CASSILAGGSTDTQYF. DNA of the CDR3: TGTGCCAGTAGTATTCTAGCGGGGGGAAGCACAGATACGCAGTATTTT.